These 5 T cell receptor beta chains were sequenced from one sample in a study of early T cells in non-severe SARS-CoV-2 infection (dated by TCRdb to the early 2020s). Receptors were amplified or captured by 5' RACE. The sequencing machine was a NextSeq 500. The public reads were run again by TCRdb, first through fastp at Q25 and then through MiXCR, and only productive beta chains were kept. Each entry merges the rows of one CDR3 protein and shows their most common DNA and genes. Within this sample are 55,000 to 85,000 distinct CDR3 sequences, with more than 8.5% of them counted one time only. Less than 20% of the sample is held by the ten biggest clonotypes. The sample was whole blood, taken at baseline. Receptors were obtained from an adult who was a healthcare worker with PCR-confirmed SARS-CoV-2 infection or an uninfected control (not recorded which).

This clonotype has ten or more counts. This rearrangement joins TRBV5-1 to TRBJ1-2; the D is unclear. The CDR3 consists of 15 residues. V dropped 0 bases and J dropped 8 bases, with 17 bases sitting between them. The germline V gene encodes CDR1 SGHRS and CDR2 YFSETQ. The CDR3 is CASSLEAAAGNGYTF. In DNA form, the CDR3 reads TGCGCCAGCAGCTTGGAGGCGGCGGCTGGGAACGGCTACACCTTC.

The CDR3 bases are TGTGCCAGCACTCAGACCAATCAGCCCCAGCATTTT. Protein sequence: CASTQTNQPQHF. This chain links TRBV28 with TRBJ1-5; unclear D gene. The V and J ends lost 7 bases and 3 bases respectively, with 7 bases between them. This CDR3 has 12 amino acids. Germline values: CDR1 MDHEN, CDR2 SYDVKM.

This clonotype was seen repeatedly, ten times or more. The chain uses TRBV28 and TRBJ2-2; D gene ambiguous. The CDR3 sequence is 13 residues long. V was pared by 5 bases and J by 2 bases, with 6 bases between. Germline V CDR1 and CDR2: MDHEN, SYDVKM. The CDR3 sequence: CASSPSNTGELFF. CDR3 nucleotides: TGTGCCAGCAGTCCTTCTAACACCGGGGAGCTGTTTTTT.

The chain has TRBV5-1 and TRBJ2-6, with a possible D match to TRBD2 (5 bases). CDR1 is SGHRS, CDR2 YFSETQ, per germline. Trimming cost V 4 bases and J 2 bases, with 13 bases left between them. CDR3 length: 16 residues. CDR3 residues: CASSPERVTGANVLTF. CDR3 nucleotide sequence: TGCGCCAGCAGCCCCGAGAGGGTTACTGGGGCCAACGTCCTGACTTTC.

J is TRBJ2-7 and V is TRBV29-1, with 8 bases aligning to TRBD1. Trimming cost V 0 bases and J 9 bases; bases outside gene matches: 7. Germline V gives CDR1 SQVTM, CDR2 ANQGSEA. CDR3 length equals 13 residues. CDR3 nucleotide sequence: TGCAGCGTTGAAGATCGGGTCGGACAGGGGCAGTACTTC. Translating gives CSVEDRVGQGQYF.